This is a list of T cell receptor beta chains from one sample in a study of radiation and T cells in renal cell carcinoma. Assay: immunoSEQ multiplex PCR; the TCRdb copy retains only in-frame clones and omits some. The sample gives some 150,000 clones, around 88% of which show up once; 17% is in the top ten. Sequenced material: blood, taken from a patient whose treatment included radiotherapy and nephrectomy. Every receptor here comes from a woman between 45 and 60 years old with renal cell carcinoma. The CDR3 runs from the conserved cysteine through the conserved F or W. A D gene is named only where the DNA matches it firmly. Not every row has a clone size; where given, it reads once, few, many or a size class.

j_gene: TRBJ1-2
v_gene: TRBV28
abundance: NA
d_gene: NA
CDR3aa: CATQDSYYGYTF
CDR3nt: TGTGCCACCCAAGACAGCTACTATGGCTACACCTTC

j_gene: TRBJ1-1
v_gene: TRBV20-1
abundance: few
d_gene: TRBD1
CDR3aa: CSATGGAFF
CDR3nt: TGCAGTGCCACAGGGGGCGCTTTCTTT

j_gene: TRBJ2-7
v_gene: TRBV7-4
abundance: NA
d_gene: NA
CDR3aa: CASSWGWDRGQSVHEQYF
CDR3nt: TGTGCCAGCAGCTGGGGTTGGGACCGAGGACAGTCGGTCCACGAGCAGTACTTC

j_gene: TRBJ2-1
v_gene: TRBV14
abundance: NA
d_gene: NA
CDR3aa: CASSQFLGQTYNEQFF
CDR3nt: TGTGCCAGCAGCCAATTCCTAGGACAGACCTACAATGAGCAGTTCTTC

j_gene: TRBJ1-4
v_gene: TRBV5-1
abundance: few
d_gene: NA
CDR3aa: CASSLGHRGRNEKLFF
CDR3nt: TGCGCCAGCAGCTTGGGACATCGGGGGAGGAATGAAAAACTGTTTTTT

j_gene: TRBJ1-1
v_gene: TRBV19
abundance: NA
d_gene: NA
CDR3aa: CASREGGGTEAFF
CDR3nt: TGTGCCAGTAGGGAAGGGGGGGGCACTGAAGCTTTCTTT

j_gene: TRBJ2-7
v_gene: TRBV5-1
abundance: NA
d_gene: TRBD2
CDR3aa: CASSSGGQRGYEQYF
CDR3nt: TGCGCCAGCAGCTCGGGGGGGCAGCGGGGCTACGAGCAGTACTTC

j_gene: TRBJ1-6
v_gene: TRBV7-2
abundance: NA
d_gene: NA
CDR3aa: CASSSLSGSIYNSPLHF
CDR3nt: TGTGCCAGCAGCAGCCTATCGGGGAGTATCTATAATTCACCCCTCCACTTT

j_gene: TRBJ2-7
v_gene: TRBV10-3
abundance: NA
d_gene: NA
CDR3aa: CAISVGGYEQYF
CDR3nt: TGTGCCATCAGTGTGGGAGGATACGAGCAGTACTTC

j_gene: TRBJ2-7
v_gene: TRBV7-2
abundance: NA
d_gene: NA
CDR3aa: CASSARPGANLGEQYF
CDR3nt: TGTGCCAGCAGCGCGCGCCCCGGGGCTAATCTTGGCGAGCAGTACTTC

j_gene: TRBJ2-2
v_gene: TRBV2
abundance: NA
d_gene: TRBD2
CDR3aa: CASSPFFGGWDTGELFF
CDR3nt: TGTGCCAGCAGCCCCTTCTTCGGGGGGTGGGACACCGGGGAGCTGTTTTTT

j_gene: TRBJ2-7
v_gene: TRBV15
abundance: NA
d_gene: TRBD1
CDR3aa: CATSTYHFEPGQGAYEQYF
CDR3nt: TGTGCCACCAGCACCTATCACTTCGAGCCGGGACAGGGAGCCTACGAGCAGTACTTC

j_gene: TRBJ2-7
v_gene: TRBV9
abundance: NA
d_gene: TRBD2
CDR3aa: CASSVASGRTYEQYF
CDR3nt: TGTGCCAGCAGCGTAGCTAGCGGGAGGACCTACGAGCAGTACTTC

j_gene: TRBJ1-5
v_gene: TRBV19
abundance: once
d_gene: TRBD1
CDR3aa: CASSIVRGQGKGNQPQHF
CDR3nt: TGTGCCAGTAGTATAGTCAGGGGACAGGGTAAGGGCAATCAGCCCCAGCATTTT

j_gene: TRBJ2-5
v_gene: TRBV5-1
abundance: NA
d_gene: TRBD1
CDR3aa: CASSLGQGARQETQYF
CDR3nt: TGCGCCAGCAGCTTGGGACAGGGGGCGCGGCAAGAGACCCAGTACTTC

j_gene: TRBJ1-3
v_gene: TRBV14
abundance: NA
d_gene: TRBD1
CDR3aa: CASSPDPGGLSGNTIYF
CDR3nt: TGTGCCAGCAGCCCCGACCCAGGGGGTCTCTCTGGAAACACCATATATTTT

j_gene: TRBJ2-1
v_gene: TRBV9
abundance: NA
d_gene: NA
CDR3aa: CASSVGFNEQFF
CDR3nt: TGTGCCAGCAGCGTAGGATTCAATGAGCAGTTCTTC

j_gene: TRBJ1-1
v_gene: TRBV10-1
abundance: NA
d_gene: NA
CDR3aa: CASRFDRNTEAFF
CDR3nt: TGCGCCAGCAGATTTGACAGGAACACTGAAGCTTTCTTT

j_gene: TRBJ2-3
v_gene: TRBV29-1
abundance: NA
d_gene: NA
CDR3aa: CSVERGQGTDTQYF
CDR3nt: TGCAGCGTTGAAAGGGGCCAGGGCACAGATACGCAGTATTTT

j_gene: TRBJ1-2
v_gene: TRBV9
abundance: NA
d_gene: TRBD1
CDR3aa: CASSVDRGGYGYTF
CDR3nt: TGTGCCAGCAGCGTAGACAGGGGAGGGTATGGCTACACCTTC

j_gene: TRBJ1-5
v_gene: TRBV2
abundance: NA
d_gene: NA
CDR3aa: CASSAQRNSNQPQHF
CDR3nt: TGTGCCAGCAGCGCCCAGCGCAATAGCAATCAGCCCCAGCATTTT

j_gene: TRBJ1-1
v_gene: TRBV12-1
abundance: NA
d_gene: NA
CDR3aa: CASSTRTGNTEAFF
CDR3nt: TGTGCCAGCAGCACACGGACAGGGAACACTGAAGCTTTCTTT

j_gene: TRBJ2-7
v_gene: TRBV6-5
abundance: NA
d_gene: TRBD2
CDR3aa: CASSPWGGREQYF
CDR3nt: TGTGCCAGCAGCCCCTGGGGGGGACGCGAGCAGTACTTC

j_gene: TRBJ1-1
v_gene: TRBV28
abundance: NA
d_gene: NA
CDR3aa: CASSWTALGEAFF
CDR3nt: TGTGCCAGCAGTTGGACAGCACTAGGTGAAGCTTTCTTT

j_gene: TRBJ2-7
v_gene: TRBV7-8
abundance: NA
d_gene: NA
CDR3aa: CASSPLRGTSYEQYF
CDR3nt: TGTGCCAGCAGCCCGTTGAGGGGTACGTCCTACGAGCAGTACTTC

j_gene: TRBJ2-3
v_gene: TRBV10-1
abundance: NA
d_gene: NA
CDR3aa: CASSESGTDTQYF
CDR3nt: TGCGCCAGCAGTGAGTCAGGCACAGATACGCAGTATTTT

j_gene: TRBJ2-4
v_gene: TRBV7-6
abundance: NA
d_gene: NA
CDR3aa: CASSMAGQGNIQYF
CDR3nt: TGTGCCAGCAGCATGGCAGGGCAGGGAAACATTCAGTACTTC

j_gene: TRBJ2-7
v_gene: TRBV16
abundance: NA
d_gene: TRBD1
CDR3aa: CASSPGQGPSYEQYF
CDR3nt: TGTGCCAGCAGCCCGGGACAGGGTCCCTCCTACGAGCAGTACTTC

j_gene: TRBJ1-5
v_gene: TRBV28
abundance: NA
d_gene: NA
CDR3aa: CAPWTENSNQPQHF
CDR3nt: TGTGCCCCGTGGACAGAGAATAGCAATCAGCCCCAGCATTTT

j_gene: TRBJ2-6
v_gene: TRBV5-6
abundance: once
d_gene: NA
CDR3aa: CASSLKVSGANVLTF
CDR3nt: TGTGCCAGCAGCTTGAAAGTCTCTGGGGCCAACGTCCTGACTTTC

j_gene: TRBJ1-2
v_gene: TRBV6-4
abundance: NA
d_gene: NA
CDR3aa: CASSEYWGNYGYTF
CDR3nt: TGTGCCAGCAGTGAATATTGGGGAAACTATGGCTACACCTTC

j_gene: TRBJ1-3
v_gene: TRBV7-8
abundance: NA
d_gene: NA
CDR3aa: CASSLNGFGNTIYF
CDR3nt: TGTGCCAGCAGCTTAAACGGATTTGGAAACACCATATATTTT

j_gene: TRBJ2-2
v_gene: TRBV5-4
abundance: NA
d_gene: NA
CDR3aa: CASSFDTGELFF
CDR3nt: TGTGCCAGCAGCTTTGACACCGGGGAGCTGTTTTTT